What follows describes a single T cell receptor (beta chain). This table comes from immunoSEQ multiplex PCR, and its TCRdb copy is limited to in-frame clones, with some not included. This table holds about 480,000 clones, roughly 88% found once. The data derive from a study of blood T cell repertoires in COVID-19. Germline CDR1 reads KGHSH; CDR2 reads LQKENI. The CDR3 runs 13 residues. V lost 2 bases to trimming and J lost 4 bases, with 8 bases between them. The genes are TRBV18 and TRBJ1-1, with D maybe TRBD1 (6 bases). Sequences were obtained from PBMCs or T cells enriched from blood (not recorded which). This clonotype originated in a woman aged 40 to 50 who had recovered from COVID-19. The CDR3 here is CASSPNRVTEAFF. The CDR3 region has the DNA TGTGCCAGCTCACCAAACAGGGTCACTGAAGCTTTCTTT.